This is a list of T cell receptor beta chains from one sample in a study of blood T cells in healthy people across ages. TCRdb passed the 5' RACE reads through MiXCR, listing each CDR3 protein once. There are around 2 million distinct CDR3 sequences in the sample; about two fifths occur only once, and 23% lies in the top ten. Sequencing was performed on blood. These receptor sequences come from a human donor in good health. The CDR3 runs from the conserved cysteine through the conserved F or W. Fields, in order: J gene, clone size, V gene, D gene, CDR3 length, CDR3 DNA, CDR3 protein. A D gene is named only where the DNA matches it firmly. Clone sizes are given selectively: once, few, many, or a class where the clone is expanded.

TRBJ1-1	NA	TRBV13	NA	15	TGTGCCAGCAGAGCCGATCGGGGCCTGAACACTGAAGCTTTCTTT	CASRADRGLNTEAFF
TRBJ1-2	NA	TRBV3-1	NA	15	TGTGCCAGCAGCCAAGATGTGTATGGTTCGGATGGCTACACCTTC	CASSQDVYGSDGYTF
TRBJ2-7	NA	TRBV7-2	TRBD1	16	TGTGCCAGCAGCCGCTTCGGGACAGGACGGACCTACGAGCAGTACTTC	CASSRFGTGRTYEQYF
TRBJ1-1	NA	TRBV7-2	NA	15	TGTGCCAGCAGCTTAGGAGTCTTAGGAGGAACTGAAGCTTTCTTT	CASSLGVLGGTEAFF
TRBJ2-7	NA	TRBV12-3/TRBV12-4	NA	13	TGTGCCAGCAGTTTCAACAGGTGTTACGAGCAGTACTTC	CASSFNRCYEQYF
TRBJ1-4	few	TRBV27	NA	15	TGTGCCAGCAGTCCGGGGAGGGGCGTTAATGAAAAACTGTTTTTT	CASSPGRGVNEKLFF
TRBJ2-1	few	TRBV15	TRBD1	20	TGTGCCACCAGCAGCTTCGAACCGGGACAGGGTATTGTGTCCTACAATGAGCAGTTCTTC	CATSSFEPGQGIVSYNEQFF
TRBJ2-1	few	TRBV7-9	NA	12	TGTGCCAGCGTGGGGGGGCGAGATGAGCAGTTCTTC	CASVGGRDEQFF
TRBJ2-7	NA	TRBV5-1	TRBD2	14	TGCGCCAGCGGTCCTGGACTAGGTCTCTACGAGCAGTACTTC	CASGPGLGLYEQYF
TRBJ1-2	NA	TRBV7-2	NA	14	TGTGCCAGCAGCATAGGGGCCATGTACTATGGCTACACCTTC	CASSIGAMYYGYTF
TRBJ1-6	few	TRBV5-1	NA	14	TGCGCCAGCAGCTTGGATGCAGGGAATTCACCCCTCCACTTT	CASSLDAGNSPLHF
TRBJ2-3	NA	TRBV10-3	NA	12	TGTGCCATCAGCCAGGGGGGAGATACGCAGTATTTT	CAISQGGDTQYF
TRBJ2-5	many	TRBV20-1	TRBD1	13	TGCAGTGCTACCGGGGACAGGTACAAAGAGCAGTACTTC	CSATGDRYKEQYF
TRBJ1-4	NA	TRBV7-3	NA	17	TGTGCCAGCAGCTTAGAGGCGGGGAAGCCAACTAATGAAAAACTGTTTTTT	CASSLEAGKPTNEKLFF